In this sample, the clone carrying this T cell receptor beta chain turned up many times. Its antigen is not known. The CDR3 loop spans 15 amino acids. The germline CDR1 and CDR2 sequences are SGHTA and FQGNSA. Unmatched junction bases numbered 5, after V lost 5 bases and J lost 4 bases. One entry per CDR3 protein results from TCRdb running MiXCR on the reads. The table has roughly 110,000 distinct CDR3 sequences, around 10% seen once; the top ten hold around a third. The data were obtained in a study of T cell repertoires in cytomegalovirus infection. The sample was PBMCs, sequenced either directly or after in vitro stimulation (not recorded which). This rearrangement joins TRBV7-2 to TRBJ2-1; the match to TRBD2 covers 10 bases. The clonotype was recovered from a human donor in good health (CMV status not recorded). Some clones in this sample may be carry-over from other donors' samples. Here the CDR3 reads CASSPSGSQYNEQFF. The CDR3 DNA sequence: TGTGCCAGCAGCCCTAGCGGGAGTCAGTACAATGAGCAGTTCTTC.